This TCR beta chain was found in a study of cytomegalovirus exposure and HLA in healthy donors. The J segment lost 7 bases and the V segment lost 5 bases, leaving 6 bases of the junction unmatched. This CDR3 contains 15 residues. Germline V gene lookup returns CDR1 LNHDA and CDR2 SQIVND (reference sequence). 13 Jbeta primers and 60 Vbeta primers were used for the PCR. Data came from immunoSEQ multiplex PCR; TCRdb stores just in-frame clones and leaves some out. Among roughly 150,000 clones listed, almost 85% were seen once. The sequenced sample was PBMCs. The source of this sequence is a young man in good health and CMV-seropositive. The chain joins TRBV19 to TRBJ2-1, with 12 nucleotides matching TRBD2. CDR3 sequence reads: CASSLLAGGRNEQFF. For the CDR3, the DNA is TGTGCCAGTAGTCTGCTAGCGGGAGGGCGAAATGAGCAGTTCTTC.